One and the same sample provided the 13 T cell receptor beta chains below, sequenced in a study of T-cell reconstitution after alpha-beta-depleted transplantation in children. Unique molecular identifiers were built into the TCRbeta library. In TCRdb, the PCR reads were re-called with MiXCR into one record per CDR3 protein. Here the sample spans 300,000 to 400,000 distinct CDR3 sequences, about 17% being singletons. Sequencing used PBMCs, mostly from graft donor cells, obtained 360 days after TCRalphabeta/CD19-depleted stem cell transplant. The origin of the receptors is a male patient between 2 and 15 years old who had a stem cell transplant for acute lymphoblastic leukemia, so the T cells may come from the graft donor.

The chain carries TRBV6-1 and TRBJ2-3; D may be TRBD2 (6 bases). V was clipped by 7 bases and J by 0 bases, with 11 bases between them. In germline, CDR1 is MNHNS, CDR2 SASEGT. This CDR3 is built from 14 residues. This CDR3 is CASNLSGSTDTQYF. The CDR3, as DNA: TGTGCCAGCAACTTAAGCGGGAGCACAGATACGCAGTATTTT.

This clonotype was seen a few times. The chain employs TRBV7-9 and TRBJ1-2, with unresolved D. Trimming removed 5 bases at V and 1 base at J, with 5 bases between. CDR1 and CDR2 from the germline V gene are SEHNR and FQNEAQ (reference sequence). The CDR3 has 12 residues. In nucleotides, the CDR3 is TGTGCCAGCAGCCCGCTTAACTATGGCTACACCTTC. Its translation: CASSPLNYGYTF.

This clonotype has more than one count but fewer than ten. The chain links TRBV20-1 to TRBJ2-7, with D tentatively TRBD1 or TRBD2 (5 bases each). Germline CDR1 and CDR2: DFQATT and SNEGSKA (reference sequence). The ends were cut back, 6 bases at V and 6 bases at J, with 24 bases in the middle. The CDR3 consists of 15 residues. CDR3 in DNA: TGCAGTGCCAATACAGGACTTGGAGATTCTGGCGAGCAGTACTTC. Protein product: CSANTGLGDSGEQYF.

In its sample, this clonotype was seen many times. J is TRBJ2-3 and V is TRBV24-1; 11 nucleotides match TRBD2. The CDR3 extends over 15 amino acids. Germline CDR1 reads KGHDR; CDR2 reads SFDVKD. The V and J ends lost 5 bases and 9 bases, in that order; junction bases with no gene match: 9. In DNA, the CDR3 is TGTGCCACCAGTGTCCTAGCGGGAGGTCGTCAGACGCAGTATTTT. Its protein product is CATSVLAGGRQTQYF.

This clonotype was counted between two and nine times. The CDR3 nucleotides are TGTGCCATCAGCGGGACAGTCAATCAGCCCCAGCATTTT. This encodes CAISGTVNQPQHF. The chain uses TRBV10-3 and TRBJ1-5, with 7 nucleotides matching TRBD1. The CDR3 has 13 amino acids. V was clipped by 6 bases and J by 3 bases; unmatched bases: 2. Germline V lookup: CDR1 ENHRY, CDR2 SYGVKD.

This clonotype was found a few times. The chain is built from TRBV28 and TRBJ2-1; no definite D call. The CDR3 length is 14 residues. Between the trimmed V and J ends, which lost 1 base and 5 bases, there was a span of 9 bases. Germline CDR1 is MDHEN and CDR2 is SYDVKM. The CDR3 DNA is TGTGCCAGCAGTTTATTCCCCAAAAACAATGAGCAGTTCTTC. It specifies CASSLFPKNNEQFF.

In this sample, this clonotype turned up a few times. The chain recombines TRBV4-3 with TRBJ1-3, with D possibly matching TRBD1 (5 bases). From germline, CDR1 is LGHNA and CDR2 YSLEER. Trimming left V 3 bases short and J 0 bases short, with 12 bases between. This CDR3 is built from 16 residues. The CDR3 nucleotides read TGCGCCAGCAGCCATGCCCAGGGCGGCTCTGGAAACACCATATATTTT. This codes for CASSHAQGGSGNTIYF.

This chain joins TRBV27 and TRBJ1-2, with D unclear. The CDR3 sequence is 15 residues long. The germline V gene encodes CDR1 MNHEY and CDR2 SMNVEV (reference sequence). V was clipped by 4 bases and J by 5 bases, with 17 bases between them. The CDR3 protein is CASSSSGLTFYGYTF. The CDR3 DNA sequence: TGTGCCAGCAGTTCCTCAGGTCTGACGTTTTATGGCTACACCTTC.

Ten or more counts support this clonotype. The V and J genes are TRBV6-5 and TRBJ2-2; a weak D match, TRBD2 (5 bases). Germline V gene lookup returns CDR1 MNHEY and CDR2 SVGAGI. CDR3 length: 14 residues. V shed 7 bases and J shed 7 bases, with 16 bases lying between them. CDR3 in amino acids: CASNSGSLGGELFF. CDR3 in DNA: TGTGCCAGCAATTCGGGATCCCTGGGCGGGGAGCTGTTTTTT.

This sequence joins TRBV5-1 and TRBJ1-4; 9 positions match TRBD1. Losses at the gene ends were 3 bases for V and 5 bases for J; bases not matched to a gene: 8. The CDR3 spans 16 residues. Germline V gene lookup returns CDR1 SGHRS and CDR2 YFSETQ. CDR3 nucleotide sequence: TGCGCCAGCAGCTCTGGACAGGGGCCCACCAATGAAAAACTGTTTTTT. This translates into CASSSGQGPTNEKLFF.

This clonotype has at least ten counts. The CDR3 spells CASSPRDRLSHEQYF. CDR3 DNA: TGTGCCAGCAGCCCCCGGGACAGGCTATCCCACGAGCAGTACTTC. The gene calls are TRBV6-2 or TRBV6-3 and TRBJ2-7; 8 nucleotides match TRBD1. The junction had 12 bases not matched to a gene; V was cut back by 6 bases and J by 5 bases. Germline CDR1 reads MNHEY; CDR2 reads SVGEGT. This CDR3 contains 15 residues.

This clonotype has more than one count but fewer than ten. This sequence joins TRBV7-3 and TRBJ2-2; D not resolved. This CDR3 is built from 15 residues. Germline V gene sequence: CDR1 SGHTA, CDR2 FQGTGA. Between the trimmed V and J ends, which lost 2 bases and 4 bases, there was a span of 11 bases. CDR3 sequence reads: CASSLGGWSTGELFF. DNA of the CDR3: TGTGCCAGCAGCTTAGGTGGCTGGAGCACCGGGGAGCTGTTTTTT.

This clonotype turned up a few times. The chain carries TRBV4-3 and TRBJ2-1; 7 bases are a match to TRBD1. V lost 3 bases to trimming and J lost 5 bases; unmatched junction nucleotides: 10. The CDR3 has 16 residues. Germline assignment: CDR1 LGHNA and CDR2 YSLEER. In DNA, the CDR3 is TGCGCCAGCAGCCACCTCGGGACAGAGAGCCACAATGAGCAGTTCTTC. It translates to CASSHLGTESHNEQFF.